This TCR beta chain was retrieved from a study of blood T cells in healthy people across ages. A sample-barcoded 5' primer and a J-beta primer mix were used in a second PCR of about 7 to 12 cycles. Each cDNA molecule received a tag from a template-switch adaptor that had 12 random nucleotides. Sequencing yielded, for each sample, at least 2.5 million paired-end reads carrying CDR3. TCRdb redid the calling of the 5' RACE reads with MiXCR, one entry per CDR3 protein. The sample lists more than 650,000 distinct CDR3 sequences; 53% were seen once. Study results and caveats: Versus aged donors, long-lived donors had higher diversity and more naive CD4+ cells.

As for this clonotype: What it recognizes is unknown.

Sequencing was carried out using blood. The receptor was isolated from a man older than 75 in good health.

The CDR3 spells CSAPLLSGSREQYF. The CDR3 coding sequence is TGCAGTGCTCCCCTGCTGAGCGGGAGTCGCGAGCAGTACTTC. The chain has TRBV20-1 and TRBJ2-7; 8 bases agree with TRBD2. The V gene end was trimmed by 5 bases and the J gene end by 6 bases; junction bases not matched to a gene: 12. The CDR3 loop spans 14 amino acids. Germline V gives CDR1 DFQATT, CDR2 SNEGSKA (reference sequence).